This T cell receptor beta chain was recovered during a study of response to subunit inactivated influenza vaccine. This clonotype appeared a few times. Its antigen is currently unknown. MiXCR, run by TCRdb on the RT-PCR reads, gives a single entry per CDR3 protein. The sample gives more than 400,000 distinct CDR3 sequences, approximately 10% of which show up once; about an eighth is in the top ten. The ends lost 1 base at V and 4 bases at J; junction bases unmatched: 2. The CDR3 length is 15 residues. Germline CDR1 is MGHRA and CDR2 is YSYEKL. Overall study findings and caveats: After each seasonal influenza vaccination, few new T cells are recruited, the authors suggested.

V gene TRBV4-1 combines with J gene TRBJ2-3; 10 bases map to TRBD1. Sequenced here: PBMCs from blood, sampled roughly 45 days after vaccination. This sequence originates from a man between 50 and 59 years old who received an inactivated influenza vaccine. DNA of the CDR3: TGCGCCAGCAGCCAAGGACAGGGGGCCCCAGATACGCAGTATTTT. Residues: CASSQGQGAPDTQYF.